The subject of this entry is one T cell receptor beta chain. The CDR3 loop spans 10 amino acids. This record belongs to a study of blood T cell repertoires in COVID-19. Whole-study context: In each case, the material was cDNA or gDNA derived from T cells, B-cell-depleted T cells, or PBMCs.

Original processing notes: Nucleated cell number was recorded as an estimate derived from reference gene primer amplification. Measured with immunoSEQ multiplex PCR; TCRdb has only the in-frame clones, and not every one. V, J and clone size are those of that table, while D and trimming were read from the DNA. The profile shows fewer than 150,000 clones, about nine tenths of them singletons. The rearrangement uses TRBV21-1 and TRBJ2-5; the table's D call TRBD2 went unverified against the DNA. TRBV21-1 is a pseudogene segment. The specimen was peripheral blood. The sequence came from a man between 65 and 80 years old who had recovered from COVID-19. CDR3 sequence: CGTDSETQYF. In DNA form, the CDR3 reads TGTGGAACGGACTCAGAGACCCAGTACTTC.